These 5 T cell receptor beta chains originate from one sample sequenced in a study of control samples from healthy donors and cancer patients. Generated by immunoSEQ multiplex PCR, the TCRdb table keeps only in-frame clones and is missing some. The sample contains approximately 87,000 clones, 93% of which appear only once. The sequencing input was PBMCs. Source of these receptors: a woman between 35 and 50 years old with lung cancer.

The J gene is TRBJ1-5, the V gene TRBV27; TRBD1 is a possible D gene (6 bases). The germline V and J ends were trimmed by 3 bases and 1 base, with 10 bases remaining between them. The CDR3 loop spans 15 amino acids. Germline assignment: CDR1 MNHEY and CDR2 SMNVEV (reference sequence). This chain's CDR3 is CASSLRQGSNQPQHF. For the CDR3, the DNA is TGTGCCAGCAGTTTGAGGCAGGGGAGCAATCAGCCCCAGCATTTT.

This rearrangement joins TRBV19 to TRBJ1-3, with no clear D. CDR1 is LNHDA, CDR2 SQIVND, per germline (reference sequence). The CDR3 covers 15 residues. V shed 3 bases and J shed 1 base, with 10 bases lying between them. Here the CDR3 DNA reads TGTGCCAGTAGTATGTCCGTGTTTTCTGGAAACACCATATATTTT. This sequence encodes CASSMSVFSGNTIYF.

The chain employs TRBV12-3 or TRBV12-4 and TRBJ2-1; TRBD1 might be the D (5 bases). The CDR3 spans 12 residues. V was pared by 5 bases and J by 4 bases, with 6 bases between. The CDR3 nucleotides read TGTGCCAGCAGTCGACAGTACAATGAGCAGTTCTTC. It translates to CASSRQYNEQFF.

This sequence joins TRBV27 and TRBJ1-1; D is possibly TRBD1 (5 bases). Germline CDR1 MNHEY, CDR2 SMNVEV (reference sequence). This CDR3 contains 15 residues. V lost 2 bases to trimming and J lost 1 base, with 11 bases between them. CDR3 sequence reads: CASSLRGIGNTEAFF. CDR3 DNA: TGTGCCAGCAGTTTAAGGGGCATAGGGAACACTGAAGCTTTCTTT.

On this clone itself: Compared with germline, one end of the junction differs, possibly owing to a read error. V is TRBV7-7 and J is TRBJ2-7, with 7 bases aligning to TRBD1. Germline CDR1 is SSHAT and CDR2 is FNYEAQ (reference sequence). CDR3 length equals 15 residues. CDR3 in DNA: TGTGCTAGCAGCCCAGCCGGGACAGCGACAGGCGAGCAGTACTTC. It encodes CASSPAGTATGEQYF.